What follows describes a single TCR beta chain. This sample is part of a study of blood T cell repertoires in COVID-19. Some clones are missing from TCRdb's copy, which holds only in-frame ones; the method was immunoSEQ multiplex PCR. The table lists 150,000 to 200,000 clones, about 85% of them singletons. The CDR3 runs 13 residues. V shed 4 bases, J shed 4 bases, and the junction held 4 bases outside the gene matches. The germline V gene has CDR1 SQVTM and CDR2 ANQGSEA. The sequencing input was peripheral blood. The chain recombines TRBV29-1 with TRBJ1-3, with 7 bases fitting TRBD1. This TCR was sampled from a human donor with acute or convalescent COVID-19. The donor label of this sample is uncertain. CDR3 DNA: TGCAGCGTTGCGCGGGACAGCGGAAACACCATATATTTT. As protein: CSVARDSGNTIYF.